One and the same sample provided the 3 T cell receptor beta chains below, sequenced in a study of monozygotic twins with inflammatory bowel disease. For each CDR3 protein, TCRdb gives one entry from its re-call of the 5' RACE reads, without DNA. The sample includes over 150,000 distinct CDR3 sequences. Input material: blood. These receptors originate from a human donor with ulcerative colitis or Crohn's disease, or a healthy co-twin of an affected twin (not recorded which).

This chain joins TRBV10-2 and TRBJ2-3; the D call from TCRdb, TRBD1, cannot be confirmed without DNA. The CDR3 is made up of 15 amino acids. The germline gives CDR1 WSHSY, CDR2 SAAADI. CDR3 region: CASSETGANTDTQYF.

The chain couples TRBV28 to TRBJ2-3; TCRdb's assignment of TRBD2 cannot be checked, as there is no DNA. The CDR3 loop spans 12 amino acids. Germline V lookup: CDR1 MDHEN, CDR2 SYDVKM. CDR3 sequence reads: CASKAAQDTQYF.

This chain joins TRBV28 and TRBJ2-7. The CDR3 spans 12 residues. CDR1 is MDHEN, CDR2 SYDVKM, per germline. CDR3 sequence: CASSLRVYEQYF.